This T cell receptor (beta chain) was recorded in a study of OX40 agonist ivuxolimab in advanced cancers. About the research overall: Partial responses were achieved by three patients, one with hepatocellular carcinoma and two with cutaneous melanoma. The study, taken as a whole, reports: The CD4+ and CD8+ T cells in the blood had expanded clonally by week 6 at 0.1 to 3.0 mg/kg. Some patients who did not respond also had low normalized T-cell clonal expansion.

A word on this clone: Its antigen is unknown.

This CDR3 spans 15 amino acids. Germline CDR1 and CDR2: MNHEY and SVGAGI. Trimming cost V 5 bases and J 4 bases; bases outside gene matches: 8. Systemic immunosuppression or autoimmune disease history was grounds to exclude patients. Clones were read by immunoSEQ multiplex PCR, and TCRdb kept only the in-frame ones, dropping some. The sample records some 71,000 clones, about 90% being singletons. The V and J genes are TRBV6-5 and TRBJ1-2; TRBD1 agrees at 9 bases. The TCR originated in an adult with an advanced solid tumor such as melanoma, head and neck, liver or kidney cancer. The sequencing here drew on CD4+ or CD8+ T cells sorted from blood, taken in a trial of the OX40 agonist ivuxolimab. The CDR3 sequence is CASSAGQGHPYGYTF. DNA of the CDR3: TGTGCCAGCAGTGCCGGACAGGGGCACCCCTATGGCTACACCTTC.